This T cell receptor (beta chain) is from a study of radiotherapy plus CTLA-4 blockade in lung cancer. Study at large: Objective responses were documented in around 20% of patients, with disease control in 25% to 35%. The study, taken as a whole, reports: Early blood T cell clone changes and increased post-radiation serum interferon-beta were reportedly the strongest response predictors. Peripheral blood showed expansion of tumor-derived TCR clones after radiotherapy and ipilimumab.

As for this clone: Its target is not known.

The V gene end was trimmed by 6 bases and the J gene end by 0 bases; junction bases not matched to a gene: 19. CDR3 length: 20 residues. From germline, CDR1 is LNHDA and CDR2 SQIVND (reference sequence). Only in-frame clones appear in the TCRdb table, and some are missing; sequencing was by immunoSEQ multiplex PCR. The table lists roughly 66,000 clones, about 80% of them singletons. Patients with chemo-refractory metastatic non-small-cell lung cancer received focal radiation plus CTLA-4 blockade with ipilimumab. V gene TRBV19 combines with J gene TRBJ2-3; 9 bases map to TRBD2. The TCR originated in a human donor with non-small cell lung cancer who had a partial response to radiotherapy plus ipilimumab. The sample in question was peripheral blood, obtained from a patient treated with radiotherapy plus ipilimumab. The CDR3 sequence is CASSPRGRVAGDPSTDTQYF. CDR3 bases: TGTGCCAGTAGCCCCAGGGGAAGGGTAGCGGGAGACCCCAGCACAGATACGCAGTATTTT.